This TCR beta chain was sequenced in a study of blood T cell repertoires in COVID-19. Overall study: Collection of acute and convalescent COVID-19 samples took place in the United States, Italy and Spain. Nucleic acid was either cDNA or gDNA, and it came from T cells, B-cell-depleted T cells, or PBMCs.

As processed by the authors: Scientists estimated how many nucleated cells there were by amplifying reference gene primers. Sequencing used immunoSEQ multiplex PCR; TCRdb keeps in-frame clones, though not all of them. V and J calls plus clone size are reproduced from that table; the DNA served to infer D and trimming. This table holds roughly 250,000 clones, 80% to 90% found once. This TCR came from a man in his thirties or forties with acute or convalescent COVID-19. Material for sequencing was peripheral blood.

In DNA form, the CDR3 reads TGTGCCAGCAGCTTGCCCTCGGCGGGAACACCCCTCCACTTT. Protein product: CASSLPSAGTPLHF. The chain uses TRBV5-6 and TRBJ1-6; D gene uncertain. The V end lost 1 base, the J end lost 11 bases, and 13 bases lay between the germline ends. This CDR3 comprises 14 residues. Germline V CDR1 and CDR2: SGHDT, YYEEEE.